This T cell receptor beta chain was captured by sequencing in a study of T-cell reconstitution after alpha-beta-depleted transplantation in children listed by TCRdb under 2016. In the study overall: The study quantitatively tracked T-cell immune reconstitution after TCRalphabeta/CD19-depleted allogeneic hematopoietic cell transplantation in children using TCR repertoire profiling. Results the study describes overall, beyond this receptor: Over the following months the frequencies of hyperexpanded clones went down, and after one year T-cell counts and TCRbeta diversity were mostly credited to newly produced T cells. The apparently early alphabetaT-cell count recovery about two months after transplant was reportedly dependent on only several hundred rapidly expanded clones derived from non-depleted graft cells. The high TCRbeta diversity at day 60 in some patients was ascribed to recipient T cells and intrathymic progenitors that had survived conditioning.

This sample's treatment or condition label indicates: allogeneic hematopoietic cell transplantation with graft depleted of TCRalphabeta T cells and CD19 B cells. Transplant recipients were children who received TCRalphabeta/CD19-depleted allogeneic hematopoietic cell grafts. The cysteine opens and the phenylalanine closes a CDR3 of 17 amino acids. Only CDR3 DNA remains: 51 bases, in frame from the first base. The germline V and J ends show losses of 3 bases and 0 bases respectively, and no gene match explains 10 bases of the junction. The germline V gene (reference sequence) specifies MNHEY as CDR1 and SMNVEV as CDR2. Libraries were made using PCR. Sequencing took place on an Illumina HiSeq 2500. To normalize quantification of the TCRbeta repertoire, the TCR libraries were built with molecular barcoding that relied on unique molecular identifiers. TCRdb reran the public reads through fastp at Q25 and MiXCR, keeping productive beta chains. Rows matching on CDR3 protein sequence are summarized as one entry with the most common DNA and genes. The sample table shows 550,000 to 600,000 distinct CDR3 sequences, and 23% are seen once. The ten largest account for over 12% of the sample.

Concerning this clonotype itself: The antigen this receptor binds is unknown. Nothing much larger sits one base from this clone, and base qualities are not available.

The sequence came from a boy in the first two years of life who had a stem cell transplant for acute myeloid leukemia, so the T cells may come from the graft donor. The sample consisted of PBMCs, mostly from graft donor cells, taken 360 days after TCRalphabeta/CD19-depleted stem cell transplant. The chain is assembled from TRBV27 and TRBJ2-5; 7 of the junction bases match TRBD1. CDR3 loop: CASSFSWTGTDQETQYF. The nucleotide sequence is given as TGTGCCAGCAGTTTCTCATGGACAGGCACGGACCAAGAGACCCAGTACTTC.